The subject of this entry is one T cell receptor beta chain. Its specificity is not known. MiXCR was run by TCRdb on the 5' RACE reads, yielding one entry per CDR3 protein. The table shows 1.5 million or so distinct CDR3 sequences, with more than 30% occurring only once. Germline V CDR1 and CDR2: SGDLS, YYNGEE. Trimming stripped 2 bases from V and 4 bases from J, with 13 bases between. The CDR3 is 15 residues long. The data were taken from a study of identical twins. General study points: Sequences that were out-of-frame, alpha and twin-shared displayed an excess of low generation probability.

This receptor was obtained from a newborn girl in good health. Sequencing input: cord blood. The rearrangement uses TRBV9 and TRBJ2-1, with a possible D match to TRBD2 (7 bases). The CDR3 region has the DNA TGTGCCAGCAGCGTGGGCAGCGGGACATACAATGAGCAGTTCTTC. Translation gives CASSVGSGTYNEQFF.